Described below is a single T cell receptor (beta chain) sequence and its context. Antigen specificity is unknown. Within the sample, other DNA sequences also encode this same CDR3. The germline V gene encodes CDR1 LGHNA and CDR2 YNFKEQ. Trimming shortened V by 3 bases and J by 0 bases, and 10 bases separated the two germline ends. The CDR3 extends over 15 amino acids. The sequenced template was cDNA made from the entire isolated RNA. Data came from immunoSEQ multiplex PCR; TCRdb stores just in-frame clones and leaves some out. The sample carries 630,000 or so clones, over 13% recorded once. The data originate from a study of beta chain features in type 1 diabetes. Background on the study: Cells sorted and examined across all samples totaled 85 million to 110 million. Notes on the study in general: Naive, central memory and Treg TCRB repertoires appeared more alike in patients than in healthy donors. VDJ junctions sequenced from type 1 diabetes patients showed fewer insertions and more deletions. Researchers report that Type 1 diabetes patients had moderately but significantly shorter TCRB CDR3s across all four CD4+ subsets.

The chain employs TRBV4-2 and TRBJ2-3, with a weak D call TRBD2 (6 bases). Sequenced: naive CD4+ T cells from blood. The clonotype comes from a man between 18 and 29 years old with type 1 diabetes. CDR3 protein: CASSQAGPSTDTQYF. As DNA, the CDR3 is TGTGCCAGCAGCCAGGCGGGGCCGAGCACAGATACGCAGTATTTT.